The 14 T cell receptor beta chains presented below share a single source sample, sequenced in a study of read filtering for tumor transcriptome and immune sequencing (dated by TCRdb to 2020 to 2021). Sequenced using an Illumina HiSeq 4000. The Immunoverse kit was used to build TCR libraries from roughly 370 ng RNA, with molecular barcoded adaptors covering alpha/delta and beta/gamma chains. TCRdb applied fastp at Q25 and MiXCR to the public reads, then kept only in-frame beta chains. Rows with a matching CDR3 protein are joined into one entry that keeps the most common DNA and genes. This sample holds under 50,000 distinct CDR3 sequences; around 15% were observed only once. Of the sample, about 25% falls within the top ten clones. Sequenced material: a population of CD138-negative cells sorted from bone marrow. In the paper's terms, the cell subset or site label means: bone marrow mononuclear cells depleted of CD138+ plasma/myeloma cells by negative magnetic selection. These receptors came from a donor over 35 with multiple myeloma.

This clonotype was detected ten times or more. This chain joins TRBV5-1 and TRBJ2-7; D is unclear. Between the trimmed V and J ends, which lost 2 bases and 4 bases, there was a span of 4 bases. Per germline, CDR1 SGHRS and CDR2 YFSETQ. The CDR3 length is 11 residues. CDR3 in amino acids: CASSLQYEQYF. The DNA for the CDR3 is TGCGCCAGCAGCTTACAATACGAGCAGTACTTC.

The table lists this clonotype with many counts. V usage is TRBV12-3 or TRBV12-4 and J usage is TRBJ1-5, with 7 bases that match TRBD1. With V trimmed by 6 bases and J by 11 bases, 10 bases remained unmatched. The CDR3 spans 13 residues. This CDR3 reads CASSPGTEWAQHF. The CDR3 bases are TGTGCCAGCAGCCCCGGGACAGAGTGGGCCCAGCATTTT.

This sequence joins TRBV6-6 and TRBJ2-1, with D possibly called TRBD1 or TRBD2 (5 bases each). The CDR3 is 11 residues long. Germline V gene data show CDR1 as MNHNY and CDR2 as SVGAGI (reference sequence). V shed 11 bases and J shed 7 bases, with 12 bases lying between them. The CDR3 region is CAGRDPNEQFF. The DNA of the CDR3 is TGTGCCGGCCGGGACCCTAATGAGCAGTTCTTC.

The CDR3 DNA follows: TGTGCCAGCAGCCCCCCTAGCGGGATAACAGATACGCAGTATTTT. It specifies CASSPPSGITDTQYF. This chain joins TRBV28 and TRBJ2-3; 9 bases agree with TRBD2. This CDR3 contains 15 residues. V was pared by 6 bases and J by 3 bases, with 7 bases of the junction left unmatched. From germline, CDR1 is MDHEN and CDR2 SYDVKM. Variable domain in full (rest from reference TRBV28 and TRBJ2-3): DVKVTQSSRYLVKRTGEKVFLECVQDMDHENMFWYRQDPGLGLRLIYFSYDVKMKEKGDIPEGYSVSREKKERFSLILESASTNQTSMYLCASSPPSGITDTQYFGPGTRLTVL.

There are many counts of this clonotype. The chain links TRBV15 to TRBJ2-1; D is perhaps TRBD2 (6 bases). The V end was cut by 3 bases, the J end by 9 bases, with 21 bases between. Looked up from germline, CDR1 is LNHNV and CDR2 is YYDKDF (reference sequence). The CDR3 is 16 residues long. The CDR3 nucleotides are TGTGCCACCAGCAGGACAAGGGTGCCGGGAGAGGGTGAGCAGTTCTTC. Residues: CATSRTRVPGEGEQFF.

To note about this clonotype: Without the conserved terminal phenylalanine or tryptophan, this CDR3 likely stems from a read error. This sequence joins TRBV9 and TRBJ2-3; D remains unclear. Germline loops: CDR1 SGDLS, CDR2 YYNGEE. CDR3 length equals 14 residues. Trimming removed 1 base at V and 0 bases at J, with 6 bases between. The CDR3 nucleotides read TGTGCCAGCAGCGTAACGCCTAGCACAGATACGCAGTATTCT. It codes for CASSVTPSTDTQYS.

This clonotype was seen a few times. J is TRBJ1-1 and V is TRBV7-6; D call uncertain. Germline lookup yields CDR1 SGHVS and CDR2 FNYEAQ. With 4 bases removed from V and 6 bases from J, the gap between germline ends came to 21 bases. This CDR3 has 16 amino acids. CDR3 amino acids: CASSSRRAVVIPEAFF. CDR3 DNA sequence: TGTGCCAGCAGCTCCCGCCGGGCCGTGGTGATCCCTGAAGCTTTCTTT.

This clonotype was seen ten or more times. The chain combines TRBV28 with TRBJ2-4; 10 nucleotides agree with TRBD2. Germline V gene lookup returns CDR1 MDHEN and CDR2 SYDVKM. The length of the CDR3 is 18 residues. Trimming removed 7 bases from V and 3 bases from J; junction bases left unmatched: 15. CDR3 sequence: CASTELGGSGRGKNIQYF. CDR3 nucleotides: TGTGCCAGCACTGAATTGGGGGGAAGCGGGAGGGGCAAAAACATTCAGTACTTC.

For this clonotype: One end of the junction does not line up with germline, which may come from a read error. The chain links TRBV29-1 to TRBJ2-1; 10 nucleotides agree with TRBD2. The germline CDR1 and CDR2 sequences are SQVTM and ANQGSEA. The CDR3 sequence is 16 residues long. The CDR3 DNA follows: TGCAGCGTCGGGACAGCCGGGACTAGCGTTGTAAATGAGCAGTCCTTC. This gives the protein CSVGTAGTSVVNEQSF.

This clonotype was recorded at least ten times. This chain joins TRBV7-9 and TRBJ2-3, with a tentative D call TRBD2 (6 bases). Germline lookup yields CDR1 SEHNR and CDR2 FQNEAQ (reference sequence). This CDR3 is 15 amino acids long. Trimming stripped 4 bases from V and 3 bases from J, with 14 bases between. The CDR3 nucleotides are TGTGCCAGCAGCTCGGCTAGCGCGGGGACAGATACGCAGTATTTT. Protein sequence: CASSSASAGTDTQYF.

The chain uses TRBV29-1 and TRBJ1-1; D is unresolved. Deletions cut 7 bases from V and 7 bases from J, with 4 bases between. The CDR3 length is 8 residues. CDR1 is SQVTM, CDR2 ANQGSEA, per germline. The CDR3 sequence is CSADEAFF. CDR3 bases: TGCAGCGCCGATGAAGCTTTCTTT.

This clonotype was observed many times. The V call is TRBV5-1, the J call TRBJ2-1; 8 bases are shared with TRBD2. The CDR3 consists of 15 residues. Germline loops: CDR1 SGHRS, CDR2 YFSETQ. Losses at the gene ends were 4 bases for V and 5 bases for J; bases not matched to a gene: 8. The CDR3 nucleotides are TGCGCCAGCAGCATATCCGGGACTAGAAACAATGAGCAGTTCTTC. Encoded protein: CASSISGTRNNEQFF.

Details on this clonotype: It may be a read error: a sequence one base away is much more abundant. The V gene is TRBV27, the J gene TRBJ2-7; either TRBD1 or TRBD2 may fit D (5 bases each). CDR1 is MNHEY, CDR2 SMNVEV, per germline (reference sequence). The CDR3 totals 15 residues. Trimming took 5 bases from V and 4 from J, leaving 18 bases between them. The chain's CDR3 is CASSQRGPPNYEQYF. The DNA for the CDR3 is TGTGCCAGCAGTCAACGGGGCCCACCAAATTACGAGCAGTACTTC.

As for this clonotype: A much larger clone lies a single base off, so this may be a read error. The genes are TRBV10-3 and TRBJ1-3, with a possible D match to TRBD1 (5 bases). Looked up from germline, CDR1 is ENHRY and CDR2 is SYGVKD. This CDR3 region has 14 residues. This CDR3 reads CAICERGSGNTIYF. The CDR3 nucleotides read TGTGCCATCTGTGAGAGGGGCTCTGGAAACACCATATATTTT.